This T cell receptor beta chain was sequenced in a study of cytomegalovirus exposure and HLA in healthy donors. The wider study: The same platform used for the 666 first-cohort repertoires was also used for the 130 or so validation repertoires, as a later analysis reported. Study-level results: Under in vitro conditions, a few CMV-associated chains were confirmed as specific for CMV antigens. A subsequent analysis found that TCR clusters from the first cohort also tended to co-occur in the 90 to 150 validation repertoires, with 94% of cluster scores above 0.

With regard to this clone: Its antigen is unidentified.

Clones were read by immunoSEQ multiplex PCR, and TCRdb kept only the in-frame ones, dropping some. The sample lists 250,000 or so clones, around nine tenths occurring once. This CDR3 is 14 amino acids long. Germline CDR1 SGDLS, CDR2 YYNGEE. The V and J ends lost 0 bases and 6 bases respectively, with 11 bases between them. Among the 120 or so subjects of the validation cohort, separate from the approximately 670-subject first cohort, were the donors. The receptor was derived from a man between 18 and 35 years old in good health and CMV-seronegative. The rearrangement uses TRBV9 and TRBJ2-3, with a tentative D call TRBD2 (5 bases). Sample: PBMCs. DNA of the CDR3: TGTGCCAGCAGCGTAGTGGGGAGTCTCGATACGCAGTATTTT. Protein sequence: CASSVVGSLDTQYF.